The T cell receptor beta chain described here comes from a study of yellow fever vaccine responses in identical twins. Study findings and constraints: As reported, the vaccine T cell response of twins seemed partly convergent and partly personalized.

The sample holds one count of this clonotype. What it recognizes is unknown. Trimming removed 3 bases from V and 7 bases from J; junction bases left unmatched: 3. CDR1 is SQVTM and CDR2 is ANQGSEA in the germline V gene. The CDR3 length is 12 residues. TCRdb reprocessed the RT-PCR reads with MiXCR, giving one entry per CDR3 protein. This table holds about 13,000 distinct CDR3 sequences, just under 85% found once. V is TRBV29-1 and J is TRBJ2-1, with 7 bases fitting TRBD1. Sample: T cells from blood (PBMCs), unsorted or a sorted subset (not recorded which), taken before or after yellow fever vaccination (not recorded which). The clonotype originates from a woman between 18 and 29 years old who received the yellow fever vaccine. The CDR3 bases are TGCAGCGTTGAGACAGGGAGTAATGAGCAGTTCTTC. It encodes CSVETGSNEQFF.